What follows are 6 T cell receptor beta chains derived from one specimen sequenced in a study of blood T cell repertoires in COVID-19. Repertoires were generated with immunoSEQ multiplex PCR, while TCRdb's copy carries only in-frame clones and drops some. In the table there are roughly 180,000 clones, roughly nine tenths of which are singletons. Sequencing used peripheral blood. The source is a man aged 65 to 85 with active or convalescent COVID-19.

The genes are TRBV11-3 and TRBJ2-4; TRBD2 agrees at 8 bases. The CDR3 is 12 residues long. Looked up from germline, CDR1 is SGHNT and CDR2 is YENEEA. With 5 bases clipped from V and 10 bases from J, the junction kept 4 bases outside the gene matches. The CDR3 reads CASSPGGEIQYF. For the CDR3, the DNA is TGTGCCAGCAGCCCGGGGGGGGAGATTCAGTACTTC.

The chain's CDR3 is CASSLPQGTDTQYF. CDR3 DNA: TGTGCCAGCAGCCTCCCCCAGGGGACAGATACGCAGTATTTT. The chain carries TRBV28 and TRBJ2-3; possibly TRBD1 for D (6 bases). Germline V gives CDR1 MDHEN, CDR2 SYDVKM. The CDR3 totals 14 residues. The ends were cut back, 6 bases at V and 3 bases at J, with 13 bases in the middle.

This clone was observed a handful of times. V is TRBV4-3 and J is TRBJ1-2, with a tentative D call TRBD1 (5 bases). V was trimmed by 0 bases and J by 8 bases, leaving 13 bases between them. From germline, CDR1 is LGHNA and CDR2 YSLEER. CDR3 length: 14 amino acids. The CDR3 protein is CASSQDWQGGGYTF. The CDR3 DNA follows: TGCGCCAGCAGCCAAGATTGGCAGGGTGGAGGCTACACCTTC.

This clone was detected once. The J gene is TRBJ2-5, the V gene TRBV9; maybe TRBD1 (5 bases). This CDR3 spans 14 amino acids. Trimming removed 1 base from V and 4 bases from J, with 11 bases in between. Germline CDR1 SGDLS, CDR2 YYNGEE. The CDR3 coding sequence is TGTGCCAGCAGCGTATGGGGAAGGGGAGAGACCCAGTACTTC. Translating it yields CASSVWGRGETQYF. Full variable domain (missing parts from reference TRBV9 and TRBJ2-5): DSGVTQTPKHLITATGQRVTLRCSPRSGDLSVYWYQQSLDQGLQFLIQYYNGEERAKGNILERFSAQQFPDLHSELNLSSLELGDSALYFCASSVWGRGETQYFGPGTRLLVL.

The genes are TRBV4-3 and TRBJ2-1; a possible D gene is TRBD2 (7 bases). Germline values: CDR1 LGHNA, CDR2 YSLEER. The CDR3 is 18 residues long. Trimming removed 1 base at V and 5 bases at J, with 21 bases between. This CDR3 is CASSQVAIGRGGNNEQFF. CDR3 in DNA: TGCGCCAGCAGCCAAGTTGCCATAGGTAGGGGGGGAAACAATGAGCAGTTCTTC.

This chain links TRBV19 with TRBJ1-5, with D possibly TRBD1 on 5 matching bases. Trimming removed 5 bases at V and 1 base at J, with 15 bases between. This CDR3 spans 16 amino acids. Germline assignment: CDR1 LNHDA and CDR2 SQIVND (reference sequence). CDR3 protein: CASSSSGPGSNQPQHF. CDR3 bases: TGTGCCAGTAGTTCCTCAGGGCCTGGGAGCAATCAGCCCCAGCATTTT. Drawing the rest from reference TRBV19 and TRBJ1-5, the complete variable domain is DGGITQSPKYLFRKEGQNVTLSCEQNLNHDAMYWYRQDPGQGLRLIYYSQIVNDFQKGDIAEGYSVSREKKESFPLTVTSAQKNPTAFYLCASSSSGPGSNQPQHFGDGTRLSIL.